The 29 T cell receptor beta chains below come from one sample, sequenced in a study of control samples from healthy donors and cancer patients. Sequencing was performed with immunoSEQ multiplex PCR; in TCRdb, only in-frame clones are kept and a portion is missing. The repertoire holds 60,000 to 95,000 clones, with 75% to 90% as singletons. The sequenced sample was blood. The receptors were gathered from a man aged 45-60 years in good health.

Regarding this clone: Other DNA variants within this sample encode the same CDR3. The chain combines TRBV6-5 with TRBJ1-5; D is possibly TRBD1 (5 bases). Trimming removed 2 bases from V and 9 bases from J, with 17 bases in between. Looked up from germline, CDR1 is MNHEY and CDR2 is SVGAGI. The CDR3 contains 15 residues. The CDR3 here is CASSYRQGRGRPQHF. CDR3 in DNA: TGTGCCAGCAGTTACCGACAAGGTAGGGGTCGGCCCCAGCATTTT.

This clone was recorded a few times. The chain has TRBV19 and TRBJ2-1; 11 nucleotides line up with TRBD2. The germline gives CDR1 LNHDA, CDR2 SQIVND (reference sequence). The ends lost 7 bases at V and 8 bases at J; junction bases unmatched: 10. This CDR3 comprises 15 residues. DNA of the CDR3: TGTGCCAGTAACCCACTAGCGGGAGCCCCACATGAGCAGTTCTTC. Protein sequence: CASNPLAGAPHEQFF.

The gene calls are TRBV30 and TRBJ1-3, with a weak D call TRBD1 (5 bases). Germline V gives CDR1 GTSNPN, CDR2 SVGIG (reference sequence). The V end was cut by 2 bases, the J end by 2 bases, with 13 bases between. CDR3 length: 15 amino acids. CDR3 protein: CAWSSLRGAGNTIYF. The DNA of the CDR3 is TGTGCCTGGAGTTCCCTAAGGGGAGCTGGAAACACCATATATTTT. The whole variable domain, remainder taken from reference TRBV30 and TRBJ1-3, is SQTIHQWPATLVQPVGSPLSLECTVEGTSNPNLYWYRQAAGRGLQLLFYSVGIGQISSEVPQNLSASRPQDRQFILSSKKLLLSDSGFYLCAWSSLRGAGNTIYFGEGSWLTVV.

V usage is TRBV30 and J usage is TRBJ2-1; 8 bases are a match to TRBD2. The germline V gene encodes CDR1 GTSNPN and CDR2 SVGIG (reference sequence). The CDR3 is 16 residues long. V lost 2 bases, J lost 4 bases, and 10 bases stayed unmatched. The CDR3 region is CAWSNSGGRLYNEQFF. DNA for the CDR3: TGTGCCTGGAGTAATAGTGGCGGGAGGCTTTACAATGAGCAGTTCTTC.

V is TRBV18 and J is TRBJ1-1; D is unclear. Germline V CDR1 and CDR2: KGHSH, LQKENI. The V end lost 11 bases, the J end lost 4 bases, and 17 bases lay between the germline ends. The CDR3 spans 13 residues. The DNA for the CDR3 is TGTGCCGCACACCTTGAAGATTTCACTGAAGCTTTCTTT. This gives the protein CAAHLEDFTEAFF.

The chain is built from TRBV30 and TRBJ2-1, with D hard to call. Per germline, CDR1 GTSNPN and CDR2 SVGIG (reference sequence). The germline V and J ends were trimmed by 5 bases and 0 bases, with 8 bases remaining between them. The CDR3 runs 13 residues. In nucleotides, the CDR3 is TGTGCCTGGTTTATGGACTCCTACAATGAGCAGTTCTTC. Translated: CAWFMDSYNEQFF.

The CDR3 spells CASRQTPNSPLHF. The CDR3 nucleotides read TGTGCCAGCAGGCAGACACCTAATTCACCCCTCCACTTT. This chain joins TRBV2 and TRBJ1-6; D call uncertain. The germline V gene has CDR1 SNHLY and CDR2 FYNNEI. This CDR3 is 13 amino acids long. Trimming took off 6 bases at V and 6 bases at J, with 9 bases between the two ends.

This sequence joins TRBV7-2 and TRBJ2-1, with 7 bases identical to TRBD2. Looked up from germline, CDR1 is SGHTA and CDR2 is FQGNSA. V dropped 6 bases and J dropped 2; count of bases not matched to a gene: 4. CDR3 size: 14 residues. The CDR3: CASSSGTTYNEQFF. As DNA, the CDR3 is TGTGCCAGCAGTTCCGGGACTACCTACAATGAGCAGTTCTTC.

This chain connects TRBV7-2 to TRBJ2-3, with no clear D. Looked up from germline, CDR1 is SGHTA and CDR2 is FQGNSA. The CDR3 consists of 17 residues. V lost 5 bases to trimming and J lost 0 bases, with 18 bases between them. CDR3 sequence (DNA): TGTGCCAGCAGCACCCCCATCGGCAGACCTAGCACAGATACGCAGTATTTT. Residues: CASSTPIGRPSTDTQYF.

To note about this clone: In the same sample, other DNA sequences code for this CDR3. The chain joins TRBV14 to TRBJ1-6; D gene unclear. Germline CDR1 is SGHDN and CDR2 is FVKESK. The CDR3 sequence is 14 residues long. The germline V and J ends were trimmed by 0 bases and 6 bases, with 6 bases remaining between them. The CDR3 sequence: CASSQEGGNSPLHF. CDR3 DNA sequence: TGTGCCAGCAGCCAAGAAGGCGGTAATTCACCCCTCCACTTT.

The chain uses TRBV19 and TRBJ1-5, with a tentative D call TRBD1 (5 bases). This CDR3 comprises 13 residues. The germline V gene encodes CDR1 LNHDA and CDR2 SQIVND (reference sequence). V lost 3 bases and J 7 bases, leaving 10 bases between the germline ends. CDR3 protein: CASSIGGRQPQHF. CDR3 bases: TGTGCCAGTAGTATCGGGGGGAGGCAGCCCCAGCATTTT.

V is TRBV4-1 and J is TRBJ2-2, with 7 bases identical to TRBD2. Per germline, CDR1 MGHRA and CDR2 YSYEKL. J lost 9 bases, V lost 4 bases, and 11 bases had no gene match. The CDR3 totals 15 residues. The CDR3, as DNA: TGCGCCAGCAGCCCTATATATACTAGCGCCCGGGAGCTGTTTTTT. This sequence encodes CASSPIYTSARELFF.

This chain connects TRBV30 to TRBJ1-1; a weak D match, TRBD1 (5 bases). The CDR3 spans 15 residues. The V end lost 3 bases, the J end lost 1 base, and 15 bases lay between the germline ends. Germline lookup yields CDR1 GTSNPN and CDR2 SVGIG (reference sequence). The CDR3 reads CAWRRPGHPNTEAFF. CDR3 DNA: TGTGCCTGGAGGCGGCCAGGACACCCGAACACTGAAGCTTTCTTT.

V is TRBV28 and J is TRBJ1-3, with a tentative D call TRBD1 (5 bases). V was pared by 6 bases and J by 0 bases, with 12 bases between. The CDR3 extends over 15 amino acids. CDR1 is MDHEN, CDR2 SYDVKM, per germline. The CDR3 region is CASSWGRSSGNTIYF. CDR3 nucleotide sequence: TGTGCCAGCAGCTGGGGACGGTCCTCTGGAAACACCATATATTTT.

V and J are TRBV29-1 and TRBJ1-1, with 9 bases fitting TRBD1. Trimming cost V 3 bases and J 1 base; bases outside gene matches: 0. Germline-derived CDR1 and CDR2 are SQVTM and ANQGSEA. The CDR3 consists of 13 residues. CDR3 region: CSVETGGNTEAFF. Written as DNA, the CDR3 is TGCAGCGTTGAGACAGGGGGGAACACTGAAGCTTTCTTT.

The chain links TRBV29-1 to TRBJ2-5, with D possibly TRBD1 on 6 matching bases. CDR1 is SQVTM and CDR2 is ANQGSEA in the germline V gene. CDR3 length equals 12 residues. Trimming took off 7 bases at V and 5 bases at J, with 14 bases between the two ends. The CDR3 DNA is TGCAGCGCCGGACAGCCGGGCGAGACCCAGTACTTC. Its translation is CSAGQPGETQYF.

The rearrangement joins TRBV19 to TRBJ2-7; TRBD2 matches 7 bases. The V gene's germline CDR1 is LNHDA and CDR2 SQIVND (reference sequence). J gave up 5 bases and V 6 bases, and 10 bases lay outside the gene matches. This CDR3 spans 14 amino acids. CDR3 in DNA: TGTGCCAGTAGCCGGGGGGACTCTCGGCACGAGCAGTACTTC. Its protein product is CASSRGDSRHEQYF.

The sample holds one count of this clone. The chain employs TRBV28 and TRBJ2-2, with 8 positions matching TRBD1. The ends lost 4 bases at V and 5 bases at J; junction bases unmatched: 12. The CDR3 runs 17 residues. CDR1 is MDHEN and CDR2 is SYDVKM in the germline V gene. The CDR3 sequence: CASSSYRDRPITGELFF. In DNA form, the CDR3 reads TGTGCCAGCAGTTCTTACCGGGACAGGCCGATTACCGGGGAGCTGTTTTTT. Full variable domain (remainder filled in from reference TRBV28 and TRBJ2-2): DVKVTQSSRYLVKRTGEKVFLECVQDMDHENMFWYRQDPGLGLRLIYFSYDVKMKEKGDIPEGYSVSREKKERFSLILESASTNQTSMYLCASSSYRDRPITGELFFGEGSRLTVL.

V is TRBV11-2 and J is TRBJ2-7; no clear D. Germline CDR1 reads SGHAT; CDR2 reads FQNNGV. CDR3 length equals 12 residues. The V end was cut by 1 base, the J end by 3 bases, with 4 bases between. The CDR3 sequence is CASSLGDYEQYF. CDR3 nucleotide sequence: TGTGCCAGCAGCTTAGGGGACTACGAGCAGTACTTC.

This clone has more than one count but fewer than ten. In DNA, the CDR3 is TGCGCCAGCAGCAGGGGGCCGGATTTCACCGGGGAGCTGTTTTTT. Residues: CASSRGPDFTGELFF. The chain couples TRBV4-1 to TRBJ2-2, with 7 nucleotides matching TRBD1. V was pared by 5 bases and J by 4 bases, with 7 bases of the junction left unmatched. Germline V CDR1 and CDR2: MGHRA, YSYEKL. The CDR3 consists of 15 residues.

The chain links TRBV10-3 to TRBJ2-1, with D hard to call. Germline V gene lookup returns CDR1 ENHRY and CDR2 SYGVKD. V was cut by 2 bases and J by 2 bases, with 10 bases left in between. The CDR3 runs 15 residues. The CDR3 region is CAISEPEAAYNEQFF. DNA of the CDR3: TGTGCCATCAGTGAGCCAGAGGCAGCCTACAATGAGCAGTTCTTC.

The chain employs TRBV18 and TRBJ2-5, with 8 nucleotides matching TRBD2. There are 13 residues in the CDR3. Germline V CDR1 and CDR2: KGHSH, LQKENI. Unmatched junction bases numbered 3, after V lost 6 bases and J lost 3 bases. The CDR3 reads CASSSGGKETQYF. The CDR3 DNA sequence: TGTGCCAGCTCGTCGGGGGGGAAAGAGACCCAGTACTTC.

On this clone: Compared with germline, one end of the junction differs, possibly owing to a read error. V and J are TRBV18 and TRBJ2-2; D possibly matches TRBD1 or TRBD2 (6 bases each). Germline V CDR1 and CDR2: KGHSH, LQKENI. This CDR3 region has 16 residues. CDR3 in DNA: TGTGCCAGCTCACCTCCCTACGGGGGCAACATCGGGGAGCTGTTTTTT. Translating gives CASSPPYGGNIGELFF.

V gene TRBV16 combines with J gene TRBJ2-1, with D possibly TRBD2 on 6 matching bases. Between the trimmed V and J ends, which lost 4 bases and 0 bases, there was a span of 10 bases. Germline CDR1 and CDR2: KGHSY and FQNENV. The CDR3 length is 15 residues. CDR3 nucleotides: TGTGCCAGCAGCCTACTAGCAGGCTCCTACAATGAGCAGTTCTTC. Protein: CASSLLAGSYNEQFF.

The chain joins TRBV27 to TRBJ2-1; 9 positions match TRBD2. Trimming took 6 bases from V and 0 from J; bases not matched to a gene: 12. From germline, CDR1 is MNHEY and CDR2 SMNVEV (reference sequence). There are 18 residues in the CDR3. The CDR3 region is CASSPPSDSGSSYNEQFF. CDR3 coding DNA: TGTGCCAGCAGCCCACCGAGTGATAGCGGGAGCTCCTACAATGAGCAGTTCTTC.

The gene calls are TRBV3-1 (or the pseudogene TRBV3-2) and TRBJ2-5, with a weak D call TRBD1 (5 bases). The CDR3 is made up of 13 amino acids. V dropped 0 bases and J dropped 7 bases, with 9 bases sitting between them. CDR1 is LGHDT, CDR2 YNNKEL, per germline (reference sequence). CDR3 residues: CASSQEWGRTQYF. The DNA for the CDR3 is TGTGCCAGCAGCCAAGAATGGGGCAGGACCCAGTACTTC.

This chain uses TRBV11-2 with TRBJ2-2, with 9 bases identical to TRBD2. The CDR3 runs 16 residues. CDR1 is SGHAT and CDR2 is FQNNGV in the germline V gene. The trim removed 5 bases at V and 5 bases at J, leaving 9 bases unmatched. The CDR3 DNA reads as TGTGCCAGCAGCAAACTGGGGCTAGCGGGAACCGGGGAGCTGTTTTTT. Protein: CASSKLGLAGTGELFF.

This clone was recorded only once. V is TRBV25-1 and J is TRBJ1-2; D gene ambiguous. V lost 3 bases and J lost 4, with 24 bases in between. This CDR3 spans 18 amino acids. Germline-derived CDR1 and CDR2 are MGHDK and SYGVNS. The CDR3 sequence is CASSDLTGTELNVYGYTF. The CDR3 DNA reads TGTGCCAGCAGTGATCTAACCGGAACAGAGCTTAACGTCTATGGCTACACCTTC.

Here the CDR3 reads CASSPAGLAFGYEQYF. CDR3 nucleotide sequence: TGTGCCAGCTCACCCGCAGGACTAGCGTTCGGTTACGAGCAGTACTTC. This chain uses TRBV18 with TRBJ2-7, with 9 bases lining up with TRBD2. The CDR3 contains 16 residues. After removal of 3 bases from V and 4 bases from J, the junction contained 10 bases not matched to a gene. Germline V gene lookup returns CDR1 KGHSH and CDR2 LQKENI.